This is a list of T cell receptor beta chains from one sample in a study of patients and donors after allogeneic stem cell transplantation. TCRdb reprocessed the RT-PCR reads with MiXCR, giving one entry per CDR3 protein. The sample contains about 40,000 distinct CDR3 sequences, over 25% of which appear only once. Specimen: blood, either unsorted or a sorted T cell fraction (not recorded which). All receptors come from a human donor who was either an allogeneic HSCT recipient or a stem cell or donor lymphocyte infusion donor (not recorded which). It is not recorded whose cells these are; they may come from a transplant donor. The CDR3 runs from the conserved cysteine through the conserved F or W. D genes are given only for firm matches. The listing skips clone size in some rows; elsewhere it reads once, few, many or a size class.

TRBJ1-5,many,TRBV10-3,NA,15,CAAHILGDPNQPQHF,TGTGCCGCCCATATCCTTGGGGACCCCAATCAGCCCCAGCATTTT
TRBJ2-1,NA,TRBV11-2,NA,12,CASSDFYNEQFF,TGTGCCAGCAGTGACTTTTACAATGAGCAGTTCTTC
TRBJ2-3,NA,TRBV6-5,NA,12,CASSARGATQYF,TGTGCCAGCAGTGCCAGGGGGGCTACGCAGTATTTT
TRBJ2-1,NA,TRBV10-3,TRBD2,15,CAISDRTSGSGEQFF,TGTGCCATCAGTGACCGGACTAGCGGGAGTGGTGAGCAGTTCTTC
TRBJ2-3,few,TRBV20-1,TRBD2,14,CSATLAGVPDTQYF,TGCAGTGCTACACTAGCGGGAGTACCAGATACGCAGTATTTT
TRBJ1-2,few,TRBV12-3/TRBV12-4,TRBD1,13,CASSRQGGLGYTF,TGTGCCAGCTCTCGCCAGGGGGGGCTGGGCTACACCTTC
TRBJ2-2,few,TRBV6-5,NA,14,CASSYVPYFGELFF,TGTGCCAGCAGTTACGTACCCTACTTCGGGGAGCTGTTTTTT
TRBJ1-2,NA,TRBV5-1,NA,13,CASSAGRVIDYTF,TGCGCCAGCAGCGCGGGACGGGTGATTGACTACACCTTC
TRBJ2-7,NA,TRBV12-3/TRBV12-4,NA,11,CASSFHYEQYF,TGTGCCAGCAGCTTCCACTACGAGCAGTACTTC
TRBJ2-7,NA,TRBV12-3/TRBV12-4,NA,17,CASSSRRLPSSLYEQYF,TGTGCCAGCAGTTCCCGGCGTTTACCATCCTCCCTCTACGAGCAGTACTTC
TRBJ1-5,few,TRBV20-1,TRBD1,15,CSARAPGQGGQPQHF,TGCAGTGCTAGAGCCCCCGGACAGGGGGGTCAGCCCCAGCATTTT
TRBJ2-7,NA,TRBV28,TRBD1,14,CASKPGTGSYEQYF,TGTGCCAGCAAACCCGGGACAGGGTCCTACGAGCAGTACTTC
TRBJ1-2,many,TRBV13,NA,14,CASSLGTRRDGYTF,TGTGCCAGCAGCTTAGGGACCCGGAGGGACGGCTACACCTTC
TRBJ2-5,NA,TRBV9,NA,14,CASSGVASRETQYF,TGTGCCAGCAGCGGCGTAGCGAGTAGAGAGACCCAGTACTTC
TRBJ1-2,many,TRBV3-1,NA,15,CASSQDRRAFYGYTF,TGTGCCAGCAGCCAAGATCGGAGGGCCTTCTATGGCTACACCTTC
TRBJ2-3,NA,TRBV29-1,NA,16,CSVEDPATRSTDTQYF,TGCAGCGTTGAAGACCCCGCGACCAGAAGCACAGATACGCAGTATTTT
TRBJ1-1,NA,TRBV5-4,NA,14,CASSLAREKEEAFF,TGTGCCAGCAGCTTGGCCCGGGAGAAGGAGGAAGCTTTCTTT
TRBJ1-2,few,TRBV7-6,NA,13,CASSSARRNGYTF,TGTGCCAGCAGCTCAGCCCGTCGGAATGGCTACACCTTC
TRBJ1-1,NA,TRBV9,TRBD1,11,CASSGQGGAFF,TGTGCCAGCAGCGGCCAGGGGGGAGCTTTCTTT
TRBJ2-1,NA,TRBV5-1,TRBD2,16,CASSLASGSEYNEQFF,TGCGCCAGCAGCTTGGCTAGCGGGAGCGAGTACAATGAGCAGTTCTTC
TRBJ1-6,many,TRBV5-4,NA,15,CASSLFRAEKSPLHF,TGTGCCAGCAGCTTATTCAGGGCCGAGAAGTCACCCCTCCACTTT
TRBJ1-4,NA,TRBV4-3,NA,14,CASSQPETGEKLFF,TGCGCCAGCAGCCAGCCGGAGACCGGTGAAAAACTGTTTTTT
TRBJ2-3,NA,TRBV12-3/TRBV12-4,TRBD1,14,CASRTGGLTDTQYF,TGTGCCAGCAGGACAGGGGGCCTTACAGATACGCAGTATTTT
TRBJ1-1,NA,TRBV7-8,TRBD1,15,CASSILGQGNTEAFF,TGTGCCAGCAGCATACTCGGACAGGGGAACACTGAAGCTTTCTTT
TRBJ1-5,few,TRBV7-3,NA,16,CASSSLMGALDQPQHF,TGTGCCAGCAGCTCCCTTATGGGGGCCCTCGATCAGCCCCAGCATTTT
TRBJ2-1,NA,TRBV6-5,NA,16,CASSPSKGVRYNEQFF,TGTGCCAGCAGCCCTTCGAAGGGAGTACGCTACAATGAGCAGTTCTTC
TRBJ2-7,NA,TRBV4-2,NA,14,CASTQGAEPYEQYF,TGTGCCAGCACCCAAGGTGCAGAACCCTACGAGCAGTACTTC
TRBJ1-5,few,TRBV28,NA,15,CASRVYPYSNQPQHF,TGTGCCAGCAGGGTCTATCCTTATAGCAATCAGCCCCAGCATTTT
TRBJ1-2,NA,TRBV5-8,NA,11,CASSSPGRLRF,TGTGCCAGCAGCTCGCCGGGACGCCTCCGCTTC
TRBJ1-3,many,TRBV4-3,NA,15,CASSQGRNSGNTIYF,TGCGCCAGCAGCCAAGGACGGAACTCTGGAAACACCATATATTTT
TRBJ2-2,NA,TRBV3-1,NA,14,CASSPPQPWGELFF,TGTGCCAGCAGCCCCCCCCAACCTTGGGGGGAGCTGTTTTTT
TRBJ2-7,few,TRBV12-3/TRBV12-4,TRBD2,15,CASSLVAGRVKEQYF,TGTGCCAGCAGTTTAGTAGCGGGACGAGTTAAAGAGCAGTACTTC
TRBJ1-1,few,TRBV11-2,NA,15,CASSRQQFLNTEAFF,TGTGCCAGCAGCCGACAACAGTTTCTGAACACTGAAGCTTTCTTT
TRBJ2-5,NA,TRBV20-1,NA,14,CSARGITGGETQYF,TGCAGTGCTAGAGGGATCACTGGGGGGGAGACCCAGTACTTC
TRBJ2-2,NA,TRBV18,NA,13,CASSPTGGGELFF,TGTGCCAGCTCACCGACCGGTGGCGGGGAGCTGTTTTTT
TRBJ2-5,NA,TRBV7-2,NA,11,CASSPQETQYF,TGTGCCAGCAGCCCCCAAGAGACCCAGTACTTC
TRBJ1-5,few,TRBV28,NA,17,CASTLEVGQHLNQPQHF,TGTGCCAGCACCCTAGAAGTCGGACAGCATCTCAATCAGCCCCAGCATTTT
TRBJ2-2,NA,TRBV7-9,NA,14,CASPGQSNTGELFF,TGTGCCAGCCCGGGACAATCGAACACCGGGGAGCTGTTTTTT
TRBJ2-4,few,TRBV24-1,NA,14,CATSDRIGKNIQYF,TGTGCCACCAGTGACCGAATAGGGAAAAACATTCAGTACTTC
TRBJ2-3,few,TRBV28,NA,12,CASSSHTDTQYF,TGTGCCAGCAGTTCCCACACAGATACGCAGTATTTT
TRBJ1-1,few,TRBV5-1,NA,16,CASSLLQGLPNTEAFF,TGCGCCAGCAGCTTGCTGCAGGGATTACCGAACACTGAAGCTTTCTTT
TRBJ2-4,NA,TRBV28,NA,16,CASSRGDRAGVGIQYF,TGTGCCAGCAGCCGTGGGGACCGGGCGGGTGTCGGCATTCAGTACTTC